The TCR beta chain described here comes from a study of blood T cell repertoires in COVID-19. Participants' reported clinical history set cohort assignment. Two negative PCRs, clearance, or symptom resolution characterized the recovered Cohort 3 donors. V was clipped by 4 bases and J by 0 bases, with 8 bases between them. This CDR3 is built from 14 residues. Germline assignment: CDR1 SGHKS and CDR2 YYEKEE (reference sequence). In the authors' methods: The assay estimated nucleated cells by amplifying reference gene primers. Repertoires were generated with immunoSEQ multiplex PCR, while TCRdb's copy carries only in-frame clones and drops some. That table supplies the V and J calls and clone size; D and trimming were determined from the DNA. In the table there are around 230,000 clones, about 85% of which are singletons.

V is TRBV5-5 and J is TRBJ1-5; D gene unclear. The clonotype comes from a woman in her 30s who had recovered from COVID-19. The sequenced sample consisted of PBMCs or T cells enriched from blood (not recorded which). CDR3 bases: TGTGCCAGCAGCCTAGGGAGTAGCAATCAGCCCCAGCATTTT. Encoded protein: CASSLGSSNQPQHF.